This paragraph covers one TCR beta chain sequence. In the authors' methods: It was from reference gene primer amplification that nucleated cell counts were estimated. The method was immunoSEQ multiplex PCR; TCRdb's version includes in-frame clones alone and lacks a portion of them. Clonal size and the V and J genes are those of that table, whereas D and trimming came from the DNA. The sample lists about 310,000 clones; around 85% were seen once. This sample stems from a study of blood T cell repertoires in COVID-19. The V end was cut by 2 bases, the J end by 0 bases, with 14 bases between. The CDR3 has 16 amino acids. Germline-derived CDR1 and CDR2 are GTSNPN and SVGIG (reference sequence). Enrollees, about 18 to 95 years old, lived in about two dozen US areas. Cohorts were based on clinical histories the participants reported.

The receptor's source is a woman in her thirties who had been exposed to COVID-19. The chain uses TRBV30 and TRBJ1-3; TRBD1 might be the D (5 bases). The sequenced material came from PBMCs or T cells enriched from blood (not recorded which). CDR3 sequence reads: CAWSIMQGYSGNTIYF. The CDR3 DNA follows: TGTGCCTGGAGTATAATGCAGGGTTACTCTGGAAACACCATATATTTT.